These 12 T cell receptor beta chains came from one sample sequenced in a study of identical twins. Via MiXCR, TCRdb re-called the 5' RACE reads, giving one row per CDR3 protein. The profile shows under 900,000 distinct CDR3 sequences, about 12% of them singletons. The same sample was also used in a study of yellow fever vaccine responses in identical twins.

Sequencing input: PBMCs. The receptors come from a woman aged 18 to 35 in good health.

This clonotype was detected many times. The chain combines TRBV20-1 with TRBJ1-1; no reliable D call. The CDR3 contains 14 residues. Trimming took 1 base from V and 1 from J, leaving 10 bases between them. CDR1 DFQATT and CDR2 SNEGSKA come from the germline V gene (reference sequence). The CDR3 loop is CSARGGLGNTEAFF. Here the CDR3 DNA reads TGCAGTGCTAGAGGAGGGCTGGGGAACACTGAAGCTTTCTTT.

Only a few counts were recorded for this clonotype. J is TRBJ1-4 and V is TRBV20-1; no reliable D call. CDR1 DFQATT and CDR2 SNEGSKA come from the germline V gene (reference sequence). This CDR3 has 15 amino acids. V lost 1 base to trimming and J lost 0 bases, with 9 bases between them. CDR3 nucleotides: TGCAGTGCTAGAGGAACCGGAGCAACTAATGAAAAACTGTTTTTT. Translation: CSARGTGATNEKLFF.

CDR3: CASSPQQATGELFF. CDR3 nucleotide sequence: TGTGCCAGCAGTCCCCAACAGGCCACCGGGGAGCTGTTTTTT. J is TRBJ2-2 and V is TRBV6-4; D perhaps matches TRBD1 (5 bases). V lost 5 bases to trimming and J lost 4 bases, with 11 bases between them. The CDR3 covers 14 residues. The germline CDR1 and CDR2 sequences are MRHNA and SNTAGT.

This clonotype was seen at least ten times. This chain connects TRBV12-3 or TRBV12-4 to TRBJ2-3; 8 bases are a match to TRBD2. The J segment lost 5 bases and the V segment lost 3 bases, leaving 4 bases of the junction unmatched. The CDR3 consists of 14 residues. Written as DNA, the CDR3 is TGTGCCAGCAGTTTGGGACTAGGACTAGATACGCAGTATTTT. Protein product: CASSLGLGLDTQYF.

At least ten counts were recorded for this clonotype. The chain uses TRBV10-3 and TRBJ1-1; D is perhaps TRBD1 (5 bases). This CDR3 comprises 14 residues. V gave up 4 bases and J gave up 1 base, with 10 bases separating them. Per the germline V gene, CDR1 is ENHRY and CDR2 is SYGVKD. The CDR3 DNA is TGTGCCATCAGTGTTCCGGGACCGAACACTGAAGCTTTCTTT. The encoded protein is CAISVPGPNTEAFF.

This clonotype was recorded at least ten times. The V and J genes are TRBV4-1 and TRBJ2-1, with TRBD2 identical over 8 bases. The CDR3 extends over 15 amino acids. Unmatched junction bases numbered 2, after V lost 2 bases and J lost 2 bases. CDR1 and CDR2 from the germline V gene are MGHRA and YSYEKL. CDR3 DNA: TGCGCCAGCAGCCAACTGGGACTAGCCTACAATGAGCAGTTCTTC. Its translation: CASSQLGLAYNEQFF.

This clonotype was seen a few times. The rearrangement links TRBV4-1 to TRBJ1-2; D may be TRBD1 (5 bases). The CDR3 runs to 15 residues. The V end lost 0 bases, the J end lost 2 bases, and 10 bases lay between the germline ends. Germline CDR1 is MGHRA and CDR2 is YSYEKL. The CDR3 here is CASSQEQAANYGYTF. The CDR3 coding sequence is TGCGCCAGCAGCCAAGAACAGGCCGCGAACTATGGCTACACCTTC.

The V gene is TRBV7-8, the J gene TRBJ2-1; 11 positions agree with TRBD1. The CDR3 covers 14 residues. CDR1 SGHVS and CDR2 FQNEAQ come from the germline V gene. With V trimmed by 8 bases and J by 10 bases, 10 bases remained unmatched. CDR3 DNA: TGTGCCAGCCGGCTAGGGACAGGGGGTGGCGAGCAGTTCTTC. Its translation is CASRLGTGGGEQFF. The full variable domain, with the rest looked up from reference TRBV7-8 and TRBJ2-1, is GAGVSQSPRYKVAKRGQDVALRCDPISGHVSLFWYQQALGQGPEFLTYFQNEAQLDKSGLPSDRFFAERPEGSVSTLKIQRTQQEDSAVYLCASRLGTGGGEQFFGPGTRLTVL.

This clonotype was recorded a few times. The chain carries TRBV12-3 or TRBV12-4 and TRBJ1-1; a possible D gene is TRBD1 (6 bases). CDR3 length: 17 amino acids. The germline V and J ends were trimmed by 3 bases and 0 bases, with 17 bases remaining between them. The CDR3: CASSLGGSPSMNTEAFF. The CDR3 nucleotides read TGTGCCAGCAGTTTGGGGGGCAGCCCTAGTATGAACACTGAAGCTTTCTTT.

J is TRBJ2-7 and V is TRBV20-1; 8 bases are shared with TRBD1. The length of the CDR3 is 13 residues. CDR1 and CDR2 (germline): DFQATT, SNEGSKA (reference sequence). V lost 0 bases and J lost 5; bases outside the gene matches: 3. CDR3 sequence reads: CSARDPTGDEQYV. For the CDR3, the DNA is TGCAGTGCTAGAGACCCGACAGGGGACGAGCAGTACGTC.

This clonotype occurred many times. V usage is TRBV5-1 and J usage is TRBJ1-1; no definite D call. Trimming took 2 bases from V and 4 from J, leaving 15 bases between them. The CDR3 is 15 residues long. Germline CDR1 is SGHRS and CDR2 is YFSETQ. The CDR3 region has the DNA TGCGCCAGCAGCTTCCGGAGCCCGGAGGCCACTGAAGCTTTCTTT. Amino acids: CASSFRSPEATEAFF.

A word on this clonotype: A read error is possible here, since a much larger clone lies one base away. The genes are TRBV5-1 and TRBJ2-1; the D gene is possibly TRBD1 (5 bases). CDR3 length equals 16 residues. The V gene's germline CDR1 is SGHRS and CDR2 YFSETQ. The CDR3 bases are TGCGCCAGCAGCTTGGCGACAGCCAGCTCCTACAGTGAGCAGTTCTTC. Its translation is CASSLATASSYSEQFF.